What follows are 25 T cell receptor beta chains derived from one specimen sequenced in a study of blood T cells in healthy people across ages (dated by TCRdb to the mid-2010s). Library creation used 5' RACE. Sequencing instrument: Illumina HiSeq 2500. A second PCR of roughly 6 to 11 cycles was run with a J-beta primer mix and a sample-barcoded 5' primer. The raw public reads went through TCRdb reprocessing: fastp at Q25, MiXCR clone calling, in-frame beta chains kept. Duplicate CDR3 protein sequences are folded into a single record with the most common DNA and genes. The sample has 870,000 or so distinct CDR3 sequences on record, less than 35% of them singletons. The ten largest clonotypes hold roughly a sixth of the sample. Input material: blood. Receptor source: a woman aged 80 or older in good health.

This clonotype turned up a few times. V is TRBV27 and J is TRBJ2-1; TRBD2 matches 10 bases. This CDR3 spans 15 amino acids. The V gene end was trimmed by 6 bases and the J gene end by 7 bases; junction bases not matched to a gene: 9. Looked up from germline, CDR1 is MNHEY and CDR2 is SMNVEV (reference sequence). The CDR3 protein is CASSNPSGGHNEQFF. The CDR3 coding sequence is TGTGCCAGCAGCAATCCTAGCGGGGGTCATAATGAGCAGTTCTTC.

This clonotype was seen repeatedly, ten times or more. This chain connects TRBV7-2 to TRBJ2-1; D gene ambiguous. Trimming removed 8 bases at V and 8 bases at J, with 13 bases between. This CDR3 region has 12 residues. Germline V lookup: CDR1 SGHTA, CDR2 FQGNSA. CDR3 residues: CASSLNGDEQFF. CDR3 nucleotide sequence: TGTGCCAGCTCACTGAATGGGGATGAGCAGTTCTTC.

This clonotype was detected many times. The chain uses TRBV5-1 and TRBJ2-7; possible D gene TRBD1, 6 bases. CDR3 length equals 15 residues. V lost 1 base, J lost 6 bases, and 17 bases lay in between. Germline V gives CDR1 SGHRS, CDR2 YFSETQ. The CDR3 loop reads CASSLHTTPGVEQYF. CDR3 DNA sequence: TGCGCCAGCAGCTTGCACACGACCCCAGGGGTCGAGCAGTACTTC.

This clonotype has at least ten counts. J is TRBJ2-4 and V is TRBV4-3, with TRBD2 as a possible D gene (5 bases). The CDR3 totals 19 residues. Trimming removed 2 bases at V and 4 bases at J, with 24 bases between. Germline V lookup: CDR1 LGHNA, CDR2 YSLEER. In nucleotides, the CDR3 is TGCGCCAGCAGCCAAACGCTTTCGATCGGACGGGAAGATAAAAACATTCAGTACTTC. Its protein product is CASSQTLSIGREDKNIQYF.

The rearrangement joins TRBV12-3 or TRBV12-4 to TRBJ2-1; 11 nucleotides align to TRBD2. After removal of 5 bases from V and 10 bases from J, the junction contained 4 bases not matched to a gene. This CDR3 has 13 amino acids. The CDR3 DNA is TGTGCCAGCAGTGTTCGACTAGCGGGAGAGCAGTTCTTC. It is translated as CASSVRLAGEQFF.

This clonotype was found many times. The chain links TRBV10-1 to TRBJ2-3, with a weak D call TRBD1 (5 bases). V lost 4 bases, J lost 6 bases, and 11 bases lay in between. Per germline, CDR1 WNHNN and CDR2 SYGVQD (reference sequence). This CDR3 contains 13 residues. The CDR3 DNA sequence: TGCGCCAGCAGTGCGACAGCTGGCGATACGCAGTATTTT. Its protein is CASSATAGDTQYF.

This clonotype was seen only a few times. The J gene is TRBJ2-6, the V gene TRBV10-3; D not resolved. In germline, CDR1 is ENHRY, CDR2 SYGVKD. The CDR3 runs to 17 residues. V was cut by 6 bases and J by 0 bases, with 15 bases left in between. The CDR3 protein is CAIRGSARSSGANVLTF. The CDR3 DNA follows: TGTGCCATCAGGGGTTCAGCACGGTCCTCTGGGGCCAACGTCCTGACTTTC.

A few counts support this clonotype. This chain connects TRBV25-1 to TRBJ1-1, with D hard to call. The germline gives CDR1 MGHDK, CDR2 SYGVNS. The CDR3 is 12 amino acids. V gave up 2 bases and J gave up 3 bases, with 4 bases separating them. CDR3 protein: CASSERYTEAFF. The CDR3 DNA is TGTGCCAGCAGTGAACGGTACACTGAAGCTTTCTTT.

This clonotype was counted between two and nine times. CDR3 coding DNA: TGTGCCAGCAATCCGGGGACAGGGCTTGAGCAGTTCTTC. Translated: CASNPGTGLEQFF. The genes are TRBV6-2 or TRBV6-3 and TRBJ2-1, with 9 bases lining up with TRBD1. Trimming removed 7 bases from V and 9 bases from J; junction bases left unmatched: 7. The CDR3 spans 13 residues. Germline lookup yields CDR1 MNHEY and CDR2 SVGEGT.

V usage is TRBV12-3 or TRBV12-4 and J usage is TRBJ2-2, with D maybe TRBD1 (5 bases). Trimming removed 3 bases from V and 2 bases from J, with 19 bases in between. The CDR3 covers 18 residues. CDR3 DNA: TGTGCCAGCAGTTTTTTTGTTCCAGGGATCCGTAACACCGGGGAGCTGTTTTTT. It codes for CASSFFVPGIRNTGELFF.

CDR3 protein: CSASGTGGLGETQYF. In DNA, the CDR3 is TGCAGTGCTAGCGGGACAGGGGGTTTGGGAGAGACCCAGTACTTC. This chain links TRBV20-1 with TRBJ2-5; the match to TRBD1 covers 11 bases. With 3 bases clipped from V and 4 bases from J, the junction kept 7 bases outside the gene matches. CDR1 is DFQATT and CDR2 is SNEGSKA in the germline V gene (reference sequence). The CDR3 runs 15 residues.

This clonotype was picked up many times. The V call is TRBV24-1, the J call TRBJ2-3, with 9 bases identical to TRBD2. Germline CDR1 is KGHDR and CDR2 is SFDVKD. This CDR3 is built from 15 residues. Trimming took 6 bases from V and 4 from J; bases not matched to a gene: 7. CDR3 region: CATSPRASGADTQYF. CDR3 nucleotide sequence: TGTGCCACCAGTCCGAGGGCTAGCGGGGCAGATACGCAGTATTTT.

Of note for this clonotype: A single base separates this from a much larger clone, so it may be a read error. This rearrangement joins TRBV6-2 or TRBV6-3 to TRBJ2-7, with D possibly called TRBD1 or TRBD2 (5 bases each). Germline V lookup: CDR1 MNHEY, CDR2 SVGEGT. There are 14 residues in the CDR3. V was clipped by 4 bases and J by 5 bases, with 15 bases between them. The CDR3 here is CASSFSAVGDEQYF. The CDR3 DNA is TGTGCCAGCAGTTTTTCGGCAGTGGGGGACGAGCAGTACTTC.

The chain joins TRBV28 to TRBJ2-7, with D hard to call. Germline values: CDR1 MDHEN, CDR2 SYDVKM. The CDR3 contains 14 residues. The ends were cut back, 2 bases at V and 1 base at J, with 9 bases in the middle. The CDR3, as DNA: TGTGCCAGCAGTTTACGGCAAGAGTCCTACGAGCAGTACTTC. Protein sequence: CASSLRQESYEQYF.

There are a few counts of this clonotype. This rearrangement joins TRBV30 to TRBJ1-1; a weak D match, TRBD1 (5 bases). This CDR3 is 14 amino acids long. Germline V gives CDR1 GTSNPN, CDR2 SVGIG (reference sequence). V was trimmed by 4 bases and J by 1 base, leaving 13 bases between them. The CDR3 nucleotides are TGTGCCTGGAATGATGGAGGGGAGAACACTGAAGCTTTCTTT. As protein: CAWNDGGENTEAFF.

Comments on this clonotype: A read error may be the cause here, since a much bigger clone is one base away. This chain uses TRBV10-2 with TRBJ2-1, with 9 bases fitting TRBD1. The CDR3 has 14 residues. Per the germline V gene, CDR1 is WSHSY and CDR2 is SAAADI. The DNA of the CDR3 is TGCGCCAGTCACCGGGACAGGGTAATTGATGAGCAGGTCTTC. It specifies CASHRDRVIDEQVF.

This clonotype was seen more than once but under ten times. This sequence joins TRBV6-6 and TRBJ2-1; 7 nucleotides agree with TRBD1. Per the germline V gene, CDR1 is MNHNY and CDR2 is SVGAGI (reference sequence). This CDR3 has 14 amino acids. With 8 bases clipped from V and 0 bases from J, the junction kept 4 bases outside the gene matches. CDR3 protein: CASGRDSSYNEQFF. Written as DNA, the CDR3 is TGTGCCAGCGGACGGGACAGCTCCTACAATGAGCAGTTCTTC.

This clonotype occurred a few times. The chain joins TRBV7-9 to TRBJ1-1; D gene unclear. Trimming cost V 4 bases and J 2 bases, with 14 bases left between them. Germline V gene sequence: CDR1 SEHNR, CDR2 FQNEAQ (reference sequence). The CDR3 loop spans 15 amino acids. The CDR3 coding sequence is TGTGCCAGCAGCTCCCTCCGACACCGTAACACTGAAGCTTTCTTT. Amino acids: CASSSLRHRNTEAFF.

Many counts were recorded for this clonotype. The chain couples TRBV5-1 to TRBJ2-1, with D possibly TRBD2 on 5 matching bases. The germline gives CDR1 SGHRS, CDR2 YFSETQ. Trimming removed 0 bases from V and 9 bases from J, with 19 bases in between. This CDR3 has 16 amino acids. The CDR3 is CASSLGGNLISTEQFF. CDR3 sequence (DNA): TGCGCCAGCAGCTTGGGAGGGAATCTGATTTCCACTGAGCAGTTCTTC.

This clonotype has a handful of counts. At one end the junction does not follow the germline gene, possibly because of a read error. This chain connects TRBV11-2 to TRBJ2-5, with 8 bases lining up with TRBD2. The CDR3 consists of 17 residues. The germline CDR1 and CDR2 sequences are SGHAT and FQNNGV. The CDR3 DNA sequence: TGTGCCAGCAGCTTAACCCGATGGCGGGAGGAACAAGAGACCCGGTACTTC. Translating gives CASSLTRWREEQETRYF.

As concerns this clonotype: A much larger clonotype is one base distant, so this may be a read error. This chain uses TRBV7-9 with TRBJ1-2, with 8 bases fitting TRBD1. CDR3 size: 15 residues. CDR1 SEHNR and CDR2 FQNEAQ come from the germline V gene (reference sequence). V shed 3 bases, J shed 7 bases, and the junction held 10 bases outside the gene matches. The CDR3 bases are TGTGCCAGCAGCTTGTGGGAGACAGGGGCGAGTGGCTACACCTTC. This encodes CASSLWETGASGYTF.

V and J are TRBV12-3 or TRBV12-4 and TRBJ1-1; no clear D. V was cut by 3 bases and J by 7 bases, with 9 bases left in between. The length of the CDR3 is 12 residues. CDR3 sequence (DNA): TGTGCCAGCAGTTTTATATCGATTGAAGCTTTCTTT. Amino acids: CASSFISIEAFF.

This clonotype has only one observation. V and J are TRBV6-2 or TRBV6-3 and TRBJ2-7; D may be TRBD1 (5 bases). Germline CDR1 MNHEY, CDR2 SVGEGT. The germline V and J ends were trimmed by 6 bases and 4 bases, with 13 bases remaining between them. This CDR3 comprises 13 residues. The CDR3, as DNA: TGTGCCAGCAGGTACGACAGAGCGTACGAGCAGTACTTC. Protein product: CASRYDRAYEQYF.

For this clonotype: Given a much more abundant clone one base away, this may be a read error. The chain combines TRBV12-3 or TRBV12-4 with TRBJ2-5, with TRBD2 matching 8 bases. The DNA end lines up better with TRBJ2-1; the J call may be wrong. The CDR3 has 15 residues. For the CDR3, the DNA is TGTGCCAGCAGTTCCGGGGGGGGGTACCAAGAGACCCAGTTCTTC. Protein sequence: CASSSGGGYQETQFF.

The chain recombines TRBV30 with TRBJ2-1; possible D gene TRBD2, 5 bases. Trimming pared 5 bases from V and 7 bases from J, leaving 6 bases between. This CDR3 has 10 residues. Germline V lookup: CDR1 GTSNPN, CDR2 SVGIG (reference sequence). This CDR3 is CAWGSNEQFF. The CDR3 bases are TGTGCCTGGGGGAGTAATGAGCAGTTCTTC.